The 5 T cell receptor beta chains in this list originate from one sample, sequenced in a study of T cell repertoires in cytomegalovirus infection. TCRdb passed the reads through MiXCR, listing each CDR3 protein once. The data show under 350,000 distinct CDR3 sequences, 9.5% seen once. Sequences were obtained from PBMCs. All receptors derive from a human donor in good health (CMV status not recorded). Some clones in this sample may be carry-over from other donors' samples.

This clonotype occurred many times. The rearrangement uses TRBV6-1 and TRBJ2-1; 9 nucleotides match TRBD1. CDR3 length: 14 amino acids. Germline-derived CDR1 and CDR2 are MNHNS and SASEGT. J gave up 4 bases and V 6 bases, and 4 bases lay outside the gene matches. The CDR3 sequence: CASSGTGLYNEQFF. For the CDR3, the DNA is TGTGCCAGCAGCGGGACAGGGCTGTACAATGAGCAGTTCTTC.

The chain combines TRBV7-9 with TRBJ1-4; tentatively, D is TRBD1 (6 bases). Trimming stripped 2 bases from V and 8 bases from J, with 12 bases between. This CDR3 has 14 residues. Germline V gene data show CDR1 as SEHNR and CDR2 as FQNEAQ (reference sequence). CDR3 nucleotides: TGTGCCAGCAGCTTATCCAGGGGTGTCGAAAAACTGTTTTTT. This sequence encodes CASSLSRGVEKLFF.

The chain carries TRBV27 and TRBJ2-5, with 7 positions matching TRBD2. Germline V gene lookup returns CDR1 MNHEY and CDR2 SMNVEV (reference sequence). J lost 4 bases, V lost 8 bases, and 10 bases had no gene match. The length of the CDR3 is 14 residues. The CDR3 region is CASGLSWGGETQYF. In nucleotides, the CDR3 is TGTGCCAGCGGACTCTCTTGGGGGGGAGAGACCCAGTACTTC.

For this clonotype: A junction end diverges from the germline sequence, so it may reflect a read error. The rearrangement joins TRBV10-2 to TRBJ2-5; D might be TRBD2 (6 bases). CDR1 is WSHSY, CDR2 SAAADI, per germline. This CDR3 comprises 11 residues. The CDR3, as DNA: TGCGCCAGCAGGGGGGGTGAGACCCAGCACTTC. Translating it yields CASRGGETQHF.

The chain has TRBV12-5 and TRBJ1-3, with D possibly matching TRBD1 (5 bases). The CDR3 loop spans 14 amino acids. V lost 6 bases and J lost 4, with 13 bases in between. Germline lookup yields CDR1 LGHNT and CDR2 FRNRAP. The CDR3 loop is CASGAGTAGNTIYF. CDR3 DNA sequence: TGTGCTAGTGGAGCAGGGACGGCGGGAAACACCATATATTTT. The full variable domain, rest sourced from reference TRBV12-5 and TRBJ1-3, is DARVTQTPRHKVTEMGQEVTMRCQPILGHNTVFWYRQTMMQGLELLAYFRNRAPLDDSGMPKDRFSAEMPDATLATLKIQPSEPRDSAVYFCASGAGTAGNTIYFGEGSWLTVV.